Following are 30 T cell receptor beta chains from one sample sequenced in a study of T cells in Graves' hyperthyroidism and ophthalmopathy. RNA transcripts served as the template for amplifying TCR beta CDR3 regions. The TCR CDR3 was amplified in a first-round RT-PCR using the HTBI primer set. TCRdb fed the multiplex PCR reads into MiXCR, producing one record per CDR3 protein. Of hundreds of thousands of distinct CDR3 sequences listed, around 39% are singletons. Material: blood. These receptors were collected from a young man with Graves' hyperthyroidism.

The sample holds a few counts of this clonotype. The chain uses TRBV6-5 and TRBJ2-7, with 8 bases lining up with TRBD1. Germline V gene sequence: CDR1 MNHEY, CDR2 SVGAGI. V shed 4 bases and J 0 bases; nucleotides not matched to a gene: 5. This CDR3 contains 15 residues. This chain's CDR3 is CASSSGQGFSYEQYF. In DNA, the CDR3 is TGTGCCAGCAGTTCAGGACAGGGATTCTCCTACGAGCAGTACTTC.

The sample holds a few counts of this clonotype. The junction does not match germline at one end; this may be a read error. The rearrangement links TRBV5-5 to TRBJ1-1, with a weak D call TRBD1 (5 bases). The CDR3 loop spans 15 amino acids. Germline V CDR1 and CDR2: SGHKS, YYEKEE (reference sequence). The CDR3 DNA reads TGCGCCAGCAGCCAAGATGTGGGGGGGAACACTGAAGCTTTCTTT. As protein: CASSQDVGGNTEAFF.

Regarding this clonotype: This sequence may be a read error, since a much larger clone differs from it by one base. This chain uses TRBV29-1 with TRBJ1-5; 7 bases line up with TRBD2. The J call is uncertain, as TRBJ2-3 better fits the DNA end. The V gene's germline CDR1 is SQVTM and CDR2 ANQGSEA. The CDR3 consists of 14 residues. The DNA for the CDR3 is TGCAGCGTTGCCCCCGGGGCGGGGGATCAGCCCCAGTATTTT. Translating it yields CSVAPGAGDQPQYF.

The count of this clonotype is one. The genes are TRBV7-6 and TRBJ1-5; D perhaps matches TRBD1 (6 bases). CDR1 is SGHVS, CDR2 FNYEAQ, per germline. The CDR3 covers 14 residues. V gave up 1 base and J gave up 14 bases, with 18 bases separating them. CDR3 sequence reads: CASSLGGHLSNEHF. Written as DNA, the CDR3 is TGTGCCAGCAGCTTAGGGGGGCATCTTAGCAACGAGCATTTT.

The chain carries TRBV19 and TRBJ1-1, with a weak D call TRBD1 (6 bases). Trimming left V 9 bases short and J 3 bases short, with 14 bases between. Per germline, CDR1 LNHDA and CDR2 SQIVND (reference sequence). The CDR3 runs 13 residues. The DNA of the CDR3 is TGTGCCAGCCGACAGGTTGGGGACACTGAAGCTTTCTTT. This sequence encodes CASRQVGDTEAFF.

In regard to this clonotype: A read error may explain this, as a much larger clone is one base away. This sequence joins TRBV5-1 and TRBJ1-1; D unresolved. V gave up 4 bases and J gave up 9 bases, with 16 bases separating them. The CDR3 sequence is 13 residues long. CDR1 is SGHRS, CDR2 YFSETQ, per germline. CDR3 residues: CASSRAPLHQAFF. The CDR3 DNA follows: TGCGCCAGCAGCAGGGCTCCCCTCCACCAAGCTTTCTTT.

The chain couples TRBV29-1 to TRBJ1-2; 8 nucleotides align to TRBD1. CDR1 is SQVTM and CDR2 is ANQGSEA in the germline V gene. V shed 8 bases, J shed 4 bases, and the junction held 12 bases outside the gene matches. This CDR3 is 14 amino acids long. CDR3 DNA: TGCAGCCTCAGGGGGCCGGACAACAGCTATGGCTACACCTTC. Protein sequence: CSLRGPDNSYGYTF. The full variable domain, its missing parts supplied by reference TRBV29-1 and TRBJ1-2, is SAVISQKPSRDICQRGTSLTIQCQVDSQVTMMFWYRQQPGQSLTLIATANQGSEATYESGFVIDKFPISRPNLTFSTLTVSNMSPEDSSIYLCSLRGPDNSYGYTFGSGTRLTVV.

This clonotype has at least ten counts. J is TRBJ1-1 and V is TRBV15, with D possibly being TRBD1 (6 bases). Trimming took off 5 bases at V and 4 bases at J, with 20 bases between the two ends. The CDR3 is made up of 16 amino acids. CDR1 and CDR2 from the germline V gene are LNHNV and YYDKDF (reference sequence). The CDR3 bases are TGTGCCACCAGCGGTTACCTGGCGCAGGGGTTCACTGAAGCTTTCTTT. This gives the protein CATSGYLAQGFTEAFF.

The gene calls are TRBV5-6 and TRBJ2-5; 8 nucleotides agree with TRBD2. The junction had 7 bases not matched to a gene; V was cut back by 1 base and J by 5 bases. CDR1 and CDR2 (germline): SGHDT, YYEEEE. The CDR3 extends over 15 amino acids. CDR3: CASSLSSGSMETQYF. The CDR3 coding sequence is TGTGCCAGCAGCTTGTCCAGCGGGAGTATGGAGACCCAGTACTTC.

This clonotype came up a few times. The chain has TRBV5-6 and TRBJ1-2, with D perhaps matching TRBD1 (5 bases). The germline V and J ends were trimmed by 4 bases and 6 bases, with 13 bases remaining between them. CDR3 size: 13 residues. From germline, CDR1 is SGHDT and CDR2 YYEEEE. The CDR3 is CASSTDRTHGYTF. CDR3 coding DNA: TGTGCCAGCAGCACTGACAGAACCCATGGCTACACCTTC.

This clonotype appeared a single time. The chain has TRBV29-1 and TRBJ1-1, with unresolved D. Germline V gives CDR1 SQVTM, CDR2 ANQGSEA. Trimming pared 4 bases from V and 7 bases from J, leaving 13 bases between. This CDR3 spans 12 amino acids. CDR3 nucleotide sequence: TGCAGCGTTGCTAGGGCGGGTAATGAAGCTTTCTTT. It yields the protein CSVARAGNEAFF.

This clonotype has a handful of counts. The chain uses TRBV14 and TRBJ1-1, with D possibly being TRBD1 (6 bases). This CDR3 contains 14 residues. Trimming removed 6 bases at V and 5 bases at J, with 16 bases between. Germline CDR1 reads SGHDN; CDR2 reads FVKESK. CDR3 bases: TGTGCCAGCAGTCGCAACGGCAGGGGTACTGAAGCTTTCTTT. Translation: CASSRNGRGTEAFF.

As concerns this clonotype: Being one base from a much bigger clone, this may be a read error. This rearrangement joins TRBV2 to TRBJ2-7; a possible D gene is TRBD2 (6 bases). Germline V gene data show CDR1 as SNHLY and CDR2 as FYNNEI. V was shortened by 5 bases and J by 1 base, with 12 bases between the two germline ends. The CDR3 loop spans 14 amino acids. CDR3 sequence: CASSSGLRSYEQYF. The CDR3 DNA sequence: TGTGCCAGCAGTTCGGGACTGAGGTCCTACGAGCAGTACTTC.

The chain joins TRBV10-3 to TRBJ1-3, with D possibly being TRBD1 (5 bases). V was pared by 7 bases and J by 1 base, with 17 bases between. Germline V gene sequence: CDR1 ENHRY, CDR2 SYGVKD. The CDR3 contains 16 residues. The chain's CDR3 is CAIKSAGQESGNTIYF. The CDR3 nucleotides read TGTGCCATCAAGTCGGCAGGGCAAGAATCTGGAAACACCATATATTTT.

The rearrangement links TRBV5-1 to TRBJ2-7; 12 bases agree with TRBD1. Trimming removed 2 bases from V and 7 bases from J; junction bases left unmatched: 7. CDR1 is SGHRS, CDR2 YFSETQ, per germline. The CDR3 extends over 15 amino acids. The CDR3: CASSLMGQGAREQYF. In nucleotides, the CDR3 is TGCGCCAGCAGCTTAATGGGACAGGGGGCCCGTGAGCAGTACTTC.

The chain has TRBV6-1 and TRBJ2-7, with TRBD1 identical over 7 bases. Germline V CDR1 and CDR2: MNHNS, SASEGT. The V segment lost 6 bases and the J segment 6 bases; nucleotides outside the gene matches: 11. CDR3 length: 14 amino acids. Here the CDR3 reads CASSLDRDVGEQYF. CDR3 sequence (DNA): TGTGCCAGCAGCCTCGACAGGGATGTCGGCGAGCAGTACTTC.

This clonotype was counted a few times. The CDR3 spells CASSLQGGGTGELFF. The CDR3 coding sequence is TGTGCCAGCAGCTTACAAGGGGGTGGCACCGGGGAGCTGTTTTTT. The gene calls are TRBV11-2 and TRBJ2-2; possible D gene TRBD1, 6 bases. Per germline, CDR1 SGHAT and CDR2 FQNNGV. V was trimmed by 2 bases and J by 4 bases, leaving 11 bases between them. The CDR3 is made up of 15 amino acids.

This clonotype appeared many times. The chain links TRBV2 to TRBJ2-5; tentatively, D is TRBD2 (5 bases). The CDR3 totals 14 residues. V was trimmed by 6 bases and J by 2 bases, leaving 13 bases between them. Germline CDR1 and CDR2: SNHLY and FYNNEI. The CDR3 loop is CASRGTRAQETQYF. CDR3 nucleotides: TGTGCCAGCAGGGGCACTAGGGCGCAAGAGACCCAGTACTTC.

This clonotype was recorded at least ten times. The chain is built from TRBV6-6 and TRBJ1-5; D is unresolved. V lost 7 bases, J lost 2 bases, and 9 bases lay in between. Germline CDR1 and CDR2: MNHNY and SVGAGI (reference sequence). The CDR3 consists of 13 residues. In nucleotides, the CDR3 is TGTGCCAGCAACCACGGGCGCAATCAGCCCCAGCATTTT. This gives the protein CASNHGRNQPQHF.

This clonotype was seen once. The chain recombines TRBV6-5 with TRBJ1-5; tentatively, D is TRBD1 (6 bases). V dropped 2 bases and J dropped 7 bases, with 12 bases sitting between them. In germline, CDR1 is MNHEY, CDR2 SVGAGI. The CDR3 extends over 14 amino acids. Here the CDR3 reads CASSYGAGGQPQHF. In DNA, the CDR3 is TGTGCCAGCAGTTACGGTGCTGGGGGCCAGCCCCAGCATTTT.

This clonotype came up many times. J is TRBJ1-1 and V is TRBV7-9; D remains ambiguous. The V end was cut by 5 bases, the J end by 5 bases, with 12 bases between. Per germline, CDR1 SEHNR and CDR2 FQNEAQ (reference sequence). The CDR3 runs 13 residues. The CDR3 protein is CASSPEGFTEAFF. CDR3 in DNA: TGTGCCAGCAGCCCTGAGGGATTTACTGAAGCTTTCTTT.

This clonotype was seen a few times. The rearrangement joins TRBV2 to TRBJ1-1; 10 bases are shared with TRBD1. The ends lost 7 bases at V and 1 base at J; junction bases unmatched: 6. In germline, CDR1 is SNHLY, CDR2 FYNNEI. The CDR3 has 15 amino acids. CDR3 loop: CASKGQGTRNTEAFF. As DNA, the CDR3 is TGTGCCAGCAAGGGACAGGGGACTCGGAACACTGAAGCTTTCTTT.

In regard to this clonotype: Germline and junction disagree at one end, which may indicate a read error. V gene TRBV2 combines with J gene TRBJ2-2; 12 bases align to TRBD2. CDR1 SNHLY and CDR2 FYNNEI come from the germline V gene. CDR3 length equals 22 residues. The CDR3 nucleotides are TGTGTCAGCAGCTTAGTCTTGCCGGGACTAGCGGGCCCGACCTCGAACACCGGGGAGCTGTTTTTT. It specifies CVSSLVLPGLAGPTSNTGELFF.

This clonotype was seen a handful of times. The gene calls are TRBV2 and TRBJ2-7; D remains ambiguous. Germline loops: CDR1 SNHLY, CDR2 FYNNEI. Trimming removed 5 bases from V and 3 bases from J, with 8 bases in between. This CDR3 contains 12 residues. The CDR3, as DNA: TGTGCCAGCAGTTCACCCTACTACGAGCAGTACTTC. Its translation: CASSSPYYEQYF.

This clonotype has a count of ten or more. V gene TRBV2 combines with J gene TRBJ1-1, with TRBD1 identical over 9 bases. Trimming at V came to 4 bases and at J to 1 base, leaving 4 bases not matched to a gene. Germline V gene sequence: CDR1 SNHLY, CDR2 FYNNEI. The CDR3 has 15 amino acids. This CDR3 reads CASSAGTGPNTEAFF. The CDR3 bases are TGTGCCAGCAGTGCCGGGACAGGGCCGAACACTGAAGCTTTCTTT.

The chain recombines TRBV20-1 with TRBJ2-1; D assignment may be TRBD1 or TRBD2 (6 bases each). CDR1 is DFQATT, CDR2 SNEGSKA, per germline (reference sequence). This CDR3 spans 11 amino acids. The CDR3 here is CSGERGPEQFF. The CDR3 DNA is TGCAGCGGGGAACGGGGGCCTGAGCAGTTCTTC.

The chain has TRBV7-9 and TRBJ1-4; D not certain. The CDR3 runs to 12 residues. V lost 4 bases to trimming and J lost 8 bases, with 8 bases between them. CDR1 and CDR2 (germline): SEHNR, FQNEAQ (reference sequence). The CDR3 protein is CASSSTTEKLFF. The DNA for the CDR3 is TGTGCCAGCAGCTCGACCACGGAAAAACTGTTTTTT. Full variable domain (remainder filled in from reference TRBV7-9 and TRBJ1-4): DTGVSQNPRHKITKRGQNVTFRCDPISEHNRLYWYRQTLGQGPEFLTYFQNEAQLEKSRLLSDRFSAERPKGSFSTLEIQRTEQGDSAMYLCASSSTTEKLFFGSGTQLSVL.

DNA of the CDR3: TGCAGCGCCCCCGGGGGAGAATCTGGAAACACCATATATTTT. It specifies CSAPGGESGNTIYF. This chain uses TRBV29-1 with TRBJ1-3; D is perhaps TRBD1 (5 bases). Germline V gene lookup returns CDR1 SQVTM and CDR2 ANQGSEA. Trimming stripped 7 bases from V and 1 base from J, with 14 bases between. The length of the CDR3 is 14 residues.

The V and J genes are TRBV20-1 and TRBJ1-2; weak D call: TRBD1 (6 bases). Germline V CDR1 and CDR2: DFQATT, SNEGSKA (reference sequence). The CDR3 loop spans 13 amino acids. Between the trimmed V and J ends, which lost 0 bases and 6 bases, there was a span of 11 bases. The CDR3 DNA is TGCAGTGCTAGAGATCGGGGGGCTCATGGCTACACCTTC. It yields the protein CSARDRGAHGYTF.

This chain uses TRBV10-3 with TRBJ1-5; 9 nucleotides align to TRBD1. Looked up from germline, CDR1 is ENHRY and CDR2 is SYGVKD. The V gene end was trimmed by 10 bases and the J gene end by 7 bases; junction bases not matched to a gene: 26. This CDR3 is 19 amino acids long. CDR3 DNA: TGTGCCAGCAGAACACAGGGGGCGCCTTTCCGCGTTGGCGAGCAGCCCCAGCATTTT. Amino acids: CASRTQGAPFRVGEQPQHF.